These T cell receptor beta chains were read from a single sample in a study of response to subunit inactivated influenza vaccine. Each CDR3 protein is one row after TCRdb ran MiXCR on the RT-PCR reads. This table holds 290,000 or so distinct CDR3 sequences, approximately 23% found once. The sample was PBMCs from blood, taken 21 months after vaccination. These receptors originate from a man between 50 and 70 years old who received an inactivated influenza vaccine. Each CDR3 is given with its conserved first and last residue. D genes are given only for firm matches. Size values are once, few and many counts, or a class for expanded clones, and some rows have none.

V gene: TRBV6-5; CDR3 length: 14; J gene: TRBJ1-2; clone size: few; D gene: -; CDR3 DNA: TGTGCCAGCAGTTACTCGAACAGCAACTATGGCTACACCTTC; CDR3 protein: CASSYSNSNYGYTF
V gene: TRBV20-1; CDR3 length: 15; J gene: TRBJ2-5; clone size: -; D gene: TRBD2; CDR3 DNA: TGCAGTGCAACAACTAGCGGGGCTCTCCAAGAGACCCAGTACTTC; CDR3 protein: CSATTSGALQETQYF
V gene: TRBV7-9; CDR3 length: 12; J gene: TRBJ1-2; clone size: few; D gene: -; CDR3 DNA: TGTGCCAGCAGCTTTACAGGGAAGGGCTACACCTTC; CDR3 protein: CASSFTGKGYTF
V gene: TRBV20-1; CDR3 length: 13; J gene: TRBJ1-4; clone size: -; D gene: TRBD1; CDR3 DNA: TGCAGTGCGCAGGGACAGGGGGGTGAAAAACTGTTTTTT; CDR3 protein: CSAQGQGGEKLFF
V gene: TRBV7-9; CDR3 length: 13; J gene: TRBJ2-2; clone size: few; D gene: -; CDR3 DNA: TGTGCCAGCAGAGGCCCGGTCACCGGGGAGCTGTTTTTT; CDR3 protein: CASRGPVTGELFF
V gene: TRBV6-5; CDR3 length: 13; J gene: TRBJ2-1; clone size: -; D gene: TRBD2; CDR3 DNA: TGTGCCAGCAGTTACTCGTCTAGCGGGGTTCTGTTCTTC; CDR3 protein: CASSYSSSGVLFF
V gene: TRBV5-1; CDR3 length: 14; J gene: TRBJ2-2; clone size: -; D gene: TRBD1; CDR3 DNA: TGCGCCAGCAGCCTGCAGGGGGCTGCCGGGGAGCTGTTTTTT; CDR3 protein: CASSLQGAAGELFF
V gene: TRBV6-2/TRBV6-3; CDR3 length: 14; J gene: TRBJ1-5; clone size: -; D gene: -; CDR3 DNA: TGTGCCAGCAGTTACAGAATTAGCAATCAGCCCCAGCATTTT; CDR3 protein: CASSYRISNQPQHF
V gene: TRBV5-6; CDR3 length: 16; J gene: TRBJ1-5; clone size: -; D gene: TRBD1; CDR3 DNA: TGTGCCAGCAGCCGGGACAGGGGAATCGCCAATCAGCCCCAGCATTTT; CDR3 protein: CASSRDRGIANQPQHF
V gene: TRBV3-1; CDR3 length: 15; J gene: TRBJ1-5; clone size: -; D gene: TRBD1; CDR3 DNA: TGTGCCAGCAGCCAAGGACAGGGGGCTGGACAGCCCCAGCATTTT; CDR3 protein: CASSQGQGAGQPQHF
V gene: TRBV20-1; CDR3 length: 15; J gene: TRBJ2-3; clone size: -; D gene: TRBD2; CDR3 DNA: TGCAGTGCTAGAGACCCTAGCGGGAGGTTGGATACGCAGTATTTT; CDR3 protein: CSARDPSGRLDTQYF
V gene: TRBV10-3; CDR3 length: 15; J gene: TRBJ1-6; clone size: few; D gene: -; CDR3 DNA: TGTGCCATCAGTGTAGACAGTACATATAATTCACCCCTCCACTTT; CDR3 protein: CAISVDSTYNSPLHF
V gene: TRBV19; CDR3 length: 14; J gene: TRBJ1-5; clone size: -; D gene: -; CDR3 DNA: TGTGCCAGTAGTTGGGGGGCACGGAATCAGCCCCAGCATTTT; CDR3 protein: CASSWGARNQPQHF
V gene: TRBV20-1; CDR3 length: 17; J gene: TRBJ1-6; clone size: -; D gene: -; CDR3 DNA: TGCAGTGCTAGATCCCCCGGGGGCTTCGTCTATAATTCACCCCTCCACTTT; CDR3 protein: CSARSPGGFVYNSPLHF
V gene: TRBV6-1; CDR3 length: 14; J gene: TRBJ1-5; clone size: -; D gene: -; CDR3 DNA: TGTGCCAGCAGCATGGGACGCGGGAATCAGCCCCAGCATTTT; CDR3 protein: CASSMGRGNQPQHF
V gene: TRBV20-1; CDR3 length: 12; J gene: TRBJ2-5; clone size: -; D gene: -; CDR3 DNA: TGCAGTGCTAGAAAGGTGGGAGAGACCCAGTACTTC; CDR3 protein: CSARKVGETQYF
V gene: TRBV5-1; CDR3 length: 13; J gene: TRBJ1-1; clone size: few; D gene: -; CDR3 DNA: TGCGCCAGCAGCTCGGCCCAGAACACTGAAGCTTTCTTT; CDR3 protein: CASSSAQNTEAFF
V gene: TRBV3-1; CDR3 length: 15; J gene: TRBJ2-5; clone size: few; D gene: -; CDR3 DNA: TGTGCCAGCAGCCAAGATCCCGGGTACACGGAGACCCAGTACTTC; CDR3 protein: CASSQDPGYTETQYF
V gene: TRBV6-2/TRBV6-3; CDR3 length: 14; J gene: TRBJ2-7; clone size: -; D gene: TRBD2; CDR3 DNA: TGTGCCAGCAGTTACGCGGGACTAGGGCTCGAGCAGTACTTC; CDR3 protein: CASSYAGLGLEQYF
V gene: TRBV7-2; CDR3 length: 17; J gene: TRBJ2-5; clone size: few; D gene: -; CDR3 DNA: TGTGCCAGCAGCTCACGGACCAGGATTGGGGGTCAAGAGACCCAGTACTTC; CDR3 protein: CASSSRTRIGGQETQYF
V gene: TRBV3-1; CDR3 length: 14; J gene: TRBJ1-4; clone size: many; D gene: -; CDR3 DNA: TGTGCCAGCAGCCTTCAGCAAGGGACTGAAAAACTGTTTTTT; CDR3 protein: CASSLQQGTEKLFF
V gene: TRBV7-9; CDR3 length: 14; J gene: TRBJ1-2; clone size: -; D gene: -; CDR3 DNA: TGTGCCAGCCTAGGTGGCGGCGCTAACTATGGCTACACCTTC; CDR3 protein: CASLGGGANYGYTF
V gene: TRBV10-3; CDR3 length: 15; J gene: TRBJ1-2; clone size: few; D gene: TRBD1; CDR3 DNA: TGTGCCATCAGAACCCAGGGGGCTCAGGGCTATGGCTACACCTTC; CDR3 protein: CAIRTQGAQGYGYTF
V gene: TRBV28; CDR3 length: 15; J gene: TRBJ2-1; clone size: few; D gene: TRBD2; CDR3 DNA: TGTGCCAGCGCAAATTTAGCGGGATCAGACAATGAGCAGTTCTTC; CDR3 protein: CASANLAGSDNEQFF
V gene: TRBV20-1; CDR3 length: 15; J gene: TRBJ2-3; clone size: few; D gene: -; CDR3 DNA: TGCAGTGCTAGCGGGCATCCCGACAGCACAGATACGCAGTATTTT; CDR3 protein: CSASGHPDSTDTQYF
V gene: TRBV6-5; CDR3 length: 14; J gene: TRBJ2-5; clone size: -; D gene: -; CDR3 DNA: TGTGCCAGCAGTTACTACGGCCGCGGGGAGACCCAGTACTTC; CDR3 protein: CASSYYGRGETQYF
V gene: TRBV24-1; CDR3 length: 13; J gene: TRBJ1-2; clone size: few; D gene: -; CDR3 DNA: TGTGCCACCAGTGATTTCCCGGGGGATGGCTACACCTTC; CDR3 protein: CATSDFPGDGYTF
V gene: TRBV6-6; CDR3 length: 13; J gene: TRBJ1-2; clone size: many; D gene: -; CDR3 DNA: TGTGCCAGCAGTTACCAAGGGGACTATGGCTACACCTTC; CDR3 protein: CASSYQGDYGYTF
V gene: TRBV19; CDR3 length: 21; J gene: TRBJ1-6; clone size: -; D gene: TRBD1; CDR3 DNA: TGTGCCAGTAGTCTCAGATCCGGGACAGGGGGCGAAAGCTCCTATAATTCACCCCTCCACTTT; CDR3 protein: CASSLRSGTGGESSYNSPLHF
V gene: TRBV10-1; CDR3 length: 16; J gene: TRBJ2-2; clone size: few; D gene: TRBD1; CDR3 DNA: TGCGCCAGCTCGGTCCACACAGGGGGACGTGCCGGGGAGCTGTTTTTT; CDR3 protein: CASSVHTGGRAGELFF
V gene: TRBV4-1; CDR3 length: 19; J gene: TRBJ2-5; clone size: -; D gene: TRBD2; CDR3 DNA: TGCGCCAGCAGCCAAGGGGCCTCCGGACTAGCGGGGGGCCAAGAGACCCAGTACTTC; CDR3 protein: CASSQGASGLAGGQETQYF
V gene: TRBV11-2; CDR3 length: 11; J gene: TRBJ2-5; clone size: -; D gene: -; CDR3 DNA: TGTGCCAGCAGCTTAGGACAAGAGTGGGACTTC; CDR3 protein: CASSLGQEWDF
V gene: TRBV4-2; CDR3 length: 15; J gene: TRBJ2-2; clone size: once; D gene: -; CDR3 DNA: TGTGCCAGCAGCCAGGAGAGTACTAGCCCCGGGGAGCTGTTTTTT; CDR3 protein: CASSQESTSPGELFF
V gene: TRBV5-1; CDR3 length: 14; J gene: TRBJ1-5; clone size: -; D gene: TRBD1; CDR3 DNA: TGCGCCAGCAGCTTGGGGACAGGGAAGGCGCCCCAGCATTTT; CDR3 protein: CASSLGTGKAPQHF
V gene: TRBV4-3; CDR3 length: 15; J gene: TRBJ1-2; clone size: few; D gene: -; CDR3 DNA: TGCGCCAGCAGCCAAGAGATGGCAGGTTCCTATGGCTACACCTTC; CDR3 protein: CASSQEMAGSYGYTF
V gene: TRBV18; CDR3 length: 13; J gene: TRBJ1-1; clone size: few; D gene: -; CDR3 DNA: TGTGCCAGCTCGCTGCCGGGGGACACTGAAGCTTTCTTT; CDR3 protein: CASSLPGDTEAFF
V gene: TRBV6-5; CDR3 length: 14; J gene: TRBJ2-1; clone size: once; D gene: -; CDR3 DNA: TGTGCCAGCAGTTACCTATCTCTTGGCAATGAGCAGTTCTTC; CDR3 protein: CASSYLSLGNEQFF
V gene: TRBV6-5; CDR3 length: 13; J gene: TRBJ1-6; clone size: few; D gene: -; CDR3 DNA: TGTGCCAGCAAGGGGGGGTGGGGTTCACCCCTCCACTTT; CDR3 protein: CASKGGWGSPLHF
V gene: TRBV7-9; CDR3 length: 14; J gene: TRBJ2-1; clone size: few; D gene: TRBD1; CDR3 DNA: TGTGCCAGCAGCTCCTCAGGGGGTGCACCTGAGCAGTTCTTC; CDR3 protein: CASSSSGGAPEQFF
V gene: TRBV23-1; CDR3 length: 16; J gene: TRBJ1-6; clone size: few; D gene: -; CDR3 DNA: TGCGCCAGCAGTCCCCCCCCCGGGCAGGGAGCTTCACCCCTCCACTTT; CDR3 protein: CASSPPPGQGASPLHF
V gene: TRBV6-2/TRBV6-3; CDR3 length: 11; J gene: TRBJ2-7; clone size: -; D gene: -; CDR3 DNA: TGTGCCAGCAGCAACCACTACGAGCAGTACTTC; CDR3 protein: CASSNHYEQYF
V gene: TRBV12-3/TRBV12-4; CDR3 length: 15; J gene: TRBJ1-4; clone size: -; D gene: TRBD1; CDR3 DNA: TGTGCCAGCAGCCGAGGACAGGGATGGCGTGAAAAACTGTTTTTT; CDR3 protein: CASSRGQGWREKLFF
V gene: TRBV4-1; CDR3 length: 17; J gene: TRBJ1-5; clone size: -; D gene: -; CDR3 DNA: TGCGCCAGCAGCCAAGACGCGGGCCGCAGGGGAAATCAGCCCCAGCATTTT; CDR3 protein: CASSQDAGRRGNQPQHF
V gene: TRBV3-1; CDR3 length: 17; J gene: TRBJ2-5; clone size: few; D gene: TRBD2; CDR3 DNA: TGTGCCAGCAGCCCACTGGGACTAGCGGGGGTAAGAGAGACCCAGTACTTC; CDR3 protein: CASSPLGLAGVRETQYF
V gene: TRBV7-8; CDR3 length: 17; J gene: TRBJ2-5; clone size: -; D gene: -; CDR3 DNA: TGTGCCAGCAGCTTAGATCCTGGCAACCTCTACCAAGAGACCCAGTACTTC; CDR3 protein: CASSLDPGNLYQETQYF
V gene: TRBV30; CDR3 length: 13; J gene: TRBJ1-5; clone size: -; D gene: TRBD1; CDR3 DNA: TGTGCCTGGAGTCGACAGGGTAGTCAGCCCCAGCATTTT; CDR3 protein: CAWSRQGSQPQHF
V gene: TRBV5-1; CDR3 length: 16; J gene: TRBJ2-3; clone size: few; D gene: -; CDR3 DNA: TGCGCCAGCAGCTTGGGTTTGGGGGCTTCAACAGATACGCAGTATTTT; CDR3 protein: CASSLGLGASTDTQYF
V gene: TRBV20-1; CDR3 length: 13; J gene: TRBJ2-5; clone size: few; D gene: -; CDR3 DNA: TGCAGTGCCTCGACTAGAATTGAAGAGACCCAGTACTTC; CDR3 protein: CSASTRIEETQYF
V gene: TRBV6-6; CDR3 length: 12; J gene: TRBJ1-2; clone size: many; D gene: -; CDR3 DNA: TGTGCCAGCAGTTATCTGAACTATGGCTACACCTTC; CDR3 protein: CASSYLNYGYTF
V gene: TRBV28; CDR3 length: 14; J gene: TRBJ2-2; clone size: few; D gene: -; CDR3 DNA: TGTGCCAGCAGTTTATTCGAGGACCCCCGGGAGCTGTTTTTT; CDR3 protein: CASSLFEDPRELFF
V gene: TRBV12-3/TRBV12-4; CDR3 length: 13; J gene: TRBJ2-7; clone size: few; D gene: TRBD1; CDR3 DNA: TGTGCCAGCAGTATATGGACAGGGGACGAGCAGTACTTC; CDR3 protein: CASSIWTGDEQYF
V gene: TRBV5-1; CDR3 length: 16; J gene: TRBJ2-5; clone size: -; D gene: -; CDR3 DNA: TGCGCCAGCAGTTCGCGTGGACCTACCGGCGGAGAGACCCAGTACTTC; CDR3 protein: CASSSRGPTGGETQYF
V gene: TRBV9; CDR3 length: 15; J gene: TRBJ1-3; clone size: -; D gene: -; CDR3 DNA: TGTGCCAGCAGCGTAAAGGGCAGCTCTGGAAACACCATATATTTT; CDR3 protein: CASSVKGSSGNTIYF
V gene: TRBV12-3/TRBV12-4; CDR3 length: 15; J gene: TRBJ1-2; clone size: few; D gene: TRBD1; CDR3 DNA: TGTGCCAGCAGTTTTGGGACAGGCGGCAACTATGGCTACACCTTC; CDR3 protein: CASSFGTGGNYGYTF
V gene: TRBV12-3/TRBV12-4; CDR3 length: 15; J gene: TRBJ1-1; clone size: few; D gene: -; CDR3 DNA: TGTGCCAGCAGTTTAGCGTCAGGGGCCTACACTGAAGCTTTCTTT; CDR3 protein: CASSLASGAYTEAFF
V gene: TRBV28; CDR3 length: 15; J gene: TRBJ1-2; clone size: many; D gene: -; CDR3 DNA: TGTGCCAGCAGCCCAGGGATCGGGTCCCTCTATGGCTACACCTTC; CDR3 protein: CASSPGIGSLYGYTF
V gene: TRBV20-1; CDR3 length: 13; J gene: TRBJ2-7; clone size: -; D gene: TRBD2; CDR3 DNA: TGCAGTGCTAGGTCTCTAGCGGGAGACGAGCAGTACTTC; CDR3 protein: CSARSLAGDEQYF
V gene: TRBV29-1; CDR3 length: 14; J gene: TRBJ1-2; clone size: many; D gene: TRBD1; CDR3 DNA: TGCAGCGTTGCCCCAGGGGGCTGGAGCTATGGCTACACCTTC; CDR3 protein: CSVAPGGWSYGYTF
V gene: TRBV20-1; CDR3 length: 11; J gene: TRBJ2-1; clone size: -; D gene: -; CDR3 DNA: TGCAGTGCCGAAGTGATAAATGAGCAGTTCTTC; CDR3 protein: CSAEVINEQFF
V gene: TRBV20-1; CDR3 length: 12; J gene: TRBJ1-2; clone size: -; D gene: TRBD1; CDR3 DNA: TGCAGTGCTGGCACCCGGGACAGTGTAAACACCTTC; CDR3 protein: CSAGTRDSVNTF